What follows are 7 T cell receptor beta chains derived from one specimen sequenced in a study of blood T cell repertoires in COVID-19. Assay used: immunoSEQ multiplex PCR; TCRdb lists only in-frame clones, some missing. In the table there are about 500,000 clones, 87% of which are singletons. Sequencing input: PBMCs or T cells enriched from blood (not recorded which). The receptor set was obtained from a young woman who had recovered from COVID-19.

CDR3 sequence reads: CASRSQMNTEAFF. The DNA for the CDR3 is TGTGCCAGCCGGAGCCAGATGAACACTGAAGCTTTCTTT. The chain is built from TRBV6-5 and TRBJ1-1; D call uncertain. V lost 8 bases and J lost 0, with 10 bases in between. Germline lookup yields CDR1 MNHEY and CDR2 SVGAGI. The CDR3 has 13 amino acids.

In DNA, the CDR3 is TGTGCCAGCACCCTAAGCGGGACAGGGGCCGGCTACACCTTC. It yields the protein CASTLSGTGAGYTF. This chain joins TRBV11-2 and TRBJ1-2; 10 bases match TRBD1. This CDR3 contains 14 residues. Germline CDR1 reads SGHAT; CDR2 reads FQNNGV. J gave up 8 bases and V 7 bases, and 10 bases lay outside the gene matches.

CDR3 nucleotide sequence: TGTGCCAGCAGTGAGGCGGTGGTCGCTTTCTTT. Amino acid sequence: CASSEAVVAFF. The chain employs TRBV2 and TRBJ1-1, with D unresolved. V dropped 3 bases and J dropped 11 bases, with 10 bases sitting between them. Germline V gene sequence: CDR1 SNHLY, CDR2 FYNNEI. This CDR3 region has 11 residues.

The CDR3 is CASSEGGGESGEQYF. For the CDR3, the DNA is TGTGCCAGCAGTGAAGGAGGAGGCGAGTCGGGCGAGCAGTACTTC. The chain couples TRBV6-1 to TRBJ2-7, with a tentative D call TRBD2 (5 bases). Trimming shortened V by 1 base and J by 6 bases, and 16 bases separated the two germline ends. The CDR3 is 15 amino acids. The V gene's germline CDR1 is MNHNS and CDR2 SASEGT.

The CDR3 loop reads CASSFGQSGNTIYF. CDR3 DNA sequence: TGTGCCAGCAGCTTTGGACAGTCTGGAAACACCATATATTTT. The chain joins TRBV5-6 to TRBJ1-3; D perhaps matches TRBD1 (6 bases). The CDR3 contains 14 residues. The ends were cut back, 2 bases at V and 1 base at J, with 7 bases in the middle. Germline CDR1 and CDR2: SGHDT and YYEEEE.

The rearrangement joins TRBV5-6 to TRBJ1-2; D is uncertain. CDR1 is SGHDT and CDR2 is YYEEEE in the germline V gene. The V and J ends lost 4 bases and 0 bases respectively, with 13 bases between them. The CDR3 is 15 amino acids. The CDR3 is CASSPLQISNYGYTF. In nucleotides, the CDR3 is TGTGCCAGCAGCCCGTTACAGATTTCTAACTATGGCTACACCTTC.

The J gene is TRBJ2-7, the V gene TRBV7-9; 12 bases are shared with TRBD2. Germline V gene lookup returns CDR1 SEHNR and CDR2 FQNEAQ (reference sequence). With 3 bases clipped from V and 0 bases from J, the junction kept 9 bases outside the gene matches. CDR3 length equals 18 residues. This chain's CDR3 is CASSFPTSGGSSSYEQYF. The CDR3 DNA reads as TGTGCCAGCAGCTTTCCGACTAGCGGGGGCTCAAGCTCCTACGAGCAGTACTTC.